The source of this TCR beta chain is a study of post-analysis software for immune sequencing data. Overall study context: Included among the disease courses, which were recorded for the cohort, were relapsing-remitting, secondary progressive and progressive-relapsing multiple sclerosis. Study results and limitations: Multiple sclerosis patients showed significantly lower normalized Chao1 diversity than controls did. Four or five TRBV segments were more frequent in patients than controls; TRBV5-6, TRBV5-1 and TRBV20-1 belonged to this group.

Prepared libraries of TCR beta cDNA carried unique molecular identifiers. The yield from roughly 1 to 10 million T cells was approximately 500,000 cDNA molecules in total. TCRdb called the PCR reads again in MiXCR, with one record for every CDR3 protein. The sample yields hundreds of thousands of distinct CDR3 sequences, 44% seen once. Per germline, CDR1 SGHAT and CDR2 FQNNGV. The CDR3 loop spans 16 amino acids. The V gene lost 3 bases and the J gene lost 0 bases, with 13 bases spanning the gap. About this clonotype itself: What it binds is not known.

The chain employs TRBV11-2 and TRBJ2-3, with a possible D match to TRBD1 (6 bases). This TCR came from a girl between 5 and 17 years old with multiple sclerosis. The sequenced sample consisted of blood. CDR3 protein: CASSLGWGTSTDTQYF. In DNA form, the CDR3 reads TGTGCCAGCAGCTTGGGGTGGGGGACAAGCACAGATACGCAGTATTTT.